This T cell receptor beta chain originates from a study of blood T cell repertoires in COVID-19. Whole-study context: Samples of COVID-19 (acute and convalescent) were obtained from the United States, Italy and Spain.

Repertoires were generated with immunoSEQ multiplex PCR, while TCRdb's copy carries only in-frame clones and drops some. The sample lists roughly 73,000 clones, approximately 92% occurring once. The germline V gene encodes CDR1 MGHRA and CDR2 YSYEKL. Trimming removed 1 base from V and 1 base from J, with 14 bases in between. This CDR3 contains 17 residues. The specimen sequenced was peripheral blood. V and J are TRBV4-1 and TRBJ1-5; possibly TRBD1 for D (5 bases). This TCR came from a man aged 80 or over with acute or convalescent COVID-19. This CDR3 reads CASSQGRARASNQPQHF. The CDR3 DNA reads TGCGCCAGCAGCCAAGGCAGGGCCCGGGCGAGCAATCAGCCCCAGCATTTT.